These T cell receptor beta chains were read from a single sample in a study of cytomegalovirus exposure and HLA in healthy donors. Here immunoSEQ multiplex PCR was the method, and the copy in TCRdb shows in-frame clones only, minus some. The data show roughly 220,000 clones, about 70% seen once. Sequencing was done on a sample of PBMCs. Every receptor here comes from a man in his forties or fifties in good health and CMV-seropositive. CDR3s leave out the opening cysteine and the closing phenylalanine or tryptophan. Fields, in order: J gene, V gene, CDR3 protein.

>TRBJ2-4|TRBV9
ASSAGQRAKNIQY
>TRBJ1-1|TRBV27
ASSPGGFSEAF
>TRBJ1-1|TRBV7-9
SSSLGQWVGTTEAF
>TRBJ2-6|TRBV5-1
ASSLSIGRYRPGANVLT
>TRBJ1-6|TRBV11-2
ASSLGGGAAPLH
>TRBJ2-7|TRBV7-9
ASSLNSNFEQY
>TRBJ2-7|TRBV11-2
ASSQRGGAKFSYEQY
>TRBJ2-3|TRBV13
ASSFRTSGDTQY
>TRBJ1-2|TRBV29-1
SGMDQGTIVF
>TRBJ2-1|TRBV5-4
ASSSNAGAGYNEQF
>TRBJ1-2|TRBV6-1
ASSEPGRVYGYT
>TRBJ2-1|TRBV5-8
ASSLGLAEYNEQF
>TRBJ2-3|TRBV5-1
ASSLGIAGGITDTQY
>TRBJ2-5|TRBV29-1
SVYLSGTGGEQETQY
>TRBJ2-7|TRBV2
ASSQLAVRNEQY